The entry below describes one T cell receptor (beta chain). Its specificity is unknown. These data originate in a study of T cells expressing NK-cell markers. At the level of the study: In sorted CD3+CD56+NKG2C+, CD3+CD56+NKG2C- and CD3+CD56-NKG2C+ T cells, TCR beta repertoires were obtained.

Study-wide results and caveats: Questions lingered over whether expanded NKG2C+ T cell clones were HCMV-specific.

Germline CDR1 is SGDLS and CDR2 is YYNGEE. The CDR3 length is 14 residues. TCRdb reprocessed the 5' RACE reads and stores each CDR3 protein as one record, lacking DNA. In all, the sample yields 400,000 or so distinct CDR3 sequences. This TCR was recovered from a woman in her forties or fifties in good health. V usage is TRBV9 and J usage is TRBJ1-5. Sequenced material: blood T cells: a sorted CD56 or NKG2C T cell subset, CD4+ or CD8+ T cells, or bulk PBMC T cells (not recorded which). CDR3 amino acids: CASSGDYSNQPQHF.